These 30 T cell receptor beta chains were sequenced from one sample in a study of T cell responses to AZD1222 COVID-19 vaccine. TCRdb's table, derived via immunoSEQ multiplex PCR, lists solely in-frame clones and lacks some. The sample includes roughly 200,000 clones, just over 90% of them seen just once. The material sequenced was peripheral blood, taken 28 days after the second AZD1222 dose. The source of these receptors is an adult who received the AZD1222 COVID-19 vaccine.

V usage is TRBV5-1 and J usage is TRBJ1-6; 10 positions agree with TRBD1. Unmatched junction bases numbered 1, after V lost 0 bases and J lost 10 bases. The length of the CDR3 is 14 residues. Germline-derived CDR1 and CDR2 are SGHRS and YFSETQ. CDR3 coding DNA: TGCGCCAGCAGCTTGGTGACAGGGGGCTCACCCCTCCACTTT. It is translated as CASSLVTGGSPLHF.

This rearrangement joins TRBV20-1 to TRBJ1-5; no firm D call. CDR1 is DFQATT, CDR2 SNEGSKA, per germline (reference sequence). Between the trimmed V and J ends, which lost 3 bases and 3 bases, there was a span of 18 bases. The CDR3 runs to 16 residues. The CDR3 region has the DNA TGCAGTGCTAGTAACGGCCCCGGCAGGACCAATCAGCCCCAGCATTTT. This sequence encodes CSASNGPGRTNQPQHF.

The chain carries TRBV3-1 (or the pseudogene TRBV3-2) and TRBJ1-4; D is ambiguous. Trimming shortened V by 6 bases and J by 6 bases, and 8 bases separated the two germline ends. The CDR3 runs 12 residues. CDR1 and CDR2 (germline): LGHDT, YNNKEL (reference sequence). In nucleotides, the CDR3 is TGTGCCAGCAGTCGGACTTATGAAAAACTGTTTTTT. It encodes CASSRTYEKLFF.

The chain employs TRBV6-5 and TRBJ2-1, with D perhaps TRBD2 (5 bases). CDR3 length: 15 amino acids. Deletions cut 4 bases from V and 5 bases from J, with 15 bases between. Germline V gene data show CDR1 as MNHEY and CDR2 as SVGAGI. As DNA, the CDR3 is TGTGCCAGCAGTTCACCACCGGGAACAGACAATGAGCAGTTCTTC. It encodes CASSSPPGTDNEQFF.

The chain joins TRBV7-8 to TRBJ2-4; a weak D match, TRBD2 (6 bases). The CDR3 length is 16 residues. V was pared by 4 bases and J by 0 bases, with 13 bases between. CDR1 is SGHVS and CDR2 is FQNEAQ in the germline V gene. CDR3 sequence (DNA): TGTGCCAGCAGCTATCCCGGGGGACTAGCCAAAAACATTCAGTACTTC. Its translation is CASSYPGGLAKNIQYF.

This clone has a single count. J is TRBJ2-5 and V is TRBV10-3, with 7 bases fitting TRBD2. V shed 0 bases, J shed 4 bases, and the junction held 11 bases outside the gene matches. From germline, CDR1 is ENHRY and CDR2 SYGVKD. This CDR3 comprises 17 residues. CDR3 in DNA: TGTGCCATCAGTGAGTCGGAGGAGCGGGAATCAGTAGAGACCCAGTACTTC. Its protein is CAISESEERESVETQYF.

This chain's CDR3 is CASSPQTGGIMGYTF. In DNA, the CDR3 is TGTGCCAGCAGCCCCCAAACAGGGGGCATAATGGGCTACACCTTC. The chain joins TRBV7-6 to TRBJ1-2, with 9 bases matching TRBD1. Germline CDR1 is SGHVS and CDR2 is FNYEAQ. Germline trimming cut 5 bases from V and 8 bases from J; bases unmatched to any gene: 12. This CDR3 is 15 amino acids long.

V gene TRBV28 combines with J gene TRBJ1-5; a possible D gene is TRBD1 (5 bases). Germline-derived CDR1 and CDR2 are MDHEN and SYDVKM. V gave up 6 bases and J gave up 9 bases, with 27 bases separating them. This CDR3 contains 17 residues. The CDR3: CASSTMVRDGAQWPQHF. DNA for the CDR3: TGTGCCAGCAGCACTATGGTTCGGGACGGCGCCCAATGGCCCCAGCATTTT. The entire variable domain, with the rest obtained from reference TRBV28 and TRBJ1-5, is as follows: DVKVTQSSRYLVKRTGEKVFLECVQDMDHENMFWYRQDPGLGLRLIYFSYDVKMKEKGDIPEGYSVSREKKERFSLILESASTNQTSMYLCASSTMVRDGAQWPQHFGDGTRLSIL.

The CDR3 DNA sequence: TGTGCCTGGAGTGCACTAGGCGATTCCCTTCCCGAGCAGTTCTTC. Protein sequence: CAWSALGDSLPEQFF. The rearrangement joins TRBV30 to TRBJ2-1; a possible D gene is TRBD2 (5 bases). The CDR3 is made up of 15 amino acids. The V gene lost 1 base and the J gene lost 10 bases, with 20 bases spanning the gap. Germline V gives CDR1 GTSNPN, CDR2 SVGIG (reference sequence).

The chain is built from TRBV7-2 and TRBJ1-5, with D tentatively TRBD1 (5 bases). V was trimmed by 5 bases and J by 4 bases, leaving 12 bases between them. The CDR3 is 14 residues long. CDR1 and CDR2 (germline): SGHTA, FQGNSA. The DNA of the CDR3 is TGTGCCAGCAGCATAGTTAGGGGTAATCAGCCCCAGCATTTT. It specifies CASSIVRGNQPQHF.

This clone has only a few counts. The gene calls are TRBV28 and TRBJ1-1; D gene unclear. The CDR3 loop spans 11 amino acids. The germline V gene encodes CDR1 MDHEN and CDR2 SYDVKM. V was shortened by 8 bases and J by 3 bases, with 7 bases between the two germline ends. Written as DNA, the CDR3 is TGTGCCAGCGTTGGGTACACTGAAGCTTTCTTT. It translates to CASVGYTEAFF. Drawing the rest from reference TRBV28 and TRBJ1-1, the complete variable domain is DVKVTQSSRYLVKRTGEKVFLECVQDMDHENMFWYRQDPGLGLRLIYFSYDVKMKEKGDIPEGYSVSREKKERFSLILESASTNQTSMYLCASVGYTEAFFGQGTRLTVV.

The CDR3 here is CASSYASGRMNSPLHF. In nucleotides, the CDR3 is TGTGCCAGCAGTTACGCGTCAGGGCGTATGAATTCACCCCTCCACTTT. The chain is built from TRBV6-5 and TRBJ1-6; perhaps TRBD1 as D (5 bases). CDR3 length: 16 residues. Germline CDR1 reads MNHEY; CDR2 reads SVGAGI. The ends were cut back, 2 bases at V and 7 bases at J, with 15 bases in the middle.

The chain employs TRBV18 and TRBJ2-5; D call uncertain. CDR1 is KGHSH and CDR2 is LQKENI in the germline V gene. With 2 bases removed from V and 6 bases from J, the gap between germline ends came to 7 bases. The CDR3 loop spans 12 amino acids. The CDR3 DNA sequence: TGTGCCAGCTCACCAATCTCCAAGACCCAGTACTTC. As protein: CASSPISKTQYF.

The chain employs TRBV27 and TRBJ1-5; no clear D. This CDR3 has 15 amino acids. Looked up from germline, CDR1 is MNHEY and CDR2 is SMNVEV (reference sequence). The V end lost 2 bases, the J end lost 4 bases, and 12 bases lay between the germline ends. This CDR3 is CASSLEGLRNQPQHF. The CDR3 DNA is TGTGCCAGCAGTTTAGAGGGTTTGAGAAATCAGCCCCAGCATTTT.

The chain links TRBV24-1 to TRBJ1-1, with 10 bases fitting TRBD1. CDR1 is KGHDR, CDR2 SFDVKD, per germline. The CDR3 totals 17 residues. V lost 2 bases, J lost 3 bases, and 8 bases stayed unmatched. The DNA of the CDR3 is TGTGCCACCAGTGATTCTCCGGGACAGGGGCGTTACACTGAAGCTTTCTTT. Translation: CATSDSPGQGRYTEAFF.

V and J are TRBV4-3 and TRBJ1-2, with a possible D match to TRBD1 (5 bases). Trimming stripped 1 base from V and 4 bases from J, with 10 bases between. Looked up from germline, CDR1 is LGHNA and CDR2 is YSLEER. The length of the CDR3 is 14 residues. The CDR3 DNA reads as TGCGCCAGCAGCCAAGTTGTGGGGGTCTATGGCTACACCTTC. Amino acid sequence: CASSQVVGVYGYTF.

The chain joins TRBV6-5 to TRBJ2-2; no reliable D call. The germline gives CDR1 MNHEY, CDR2 SVGAGI. CDR3 size: 13 residues. V gave up 4 bases and J gave up 0 bases, with 3 bases separating them. The CDR3 nucleotides are TGTGCCAGCAGTTCCCCGAACACCGGGGAGCTGTTTTTT. Translating it yields CASSSPNTGELFF.

The chain uses TRBV3-1 (or the pseudogene TRBV3-2) and TRBJ1-3; 7 nucleotides line up with TRBD1. In germline, CDR1 is LGHDT, CDR2 YNNKEL (reference sequence). Trimming removed 5 bases from V and 0 bases from J; junction bases left unmatched: 10. This CDR3 is 17 amino acids long. The DNA for the CDR3 is TGTGCCAGCAGCGCGAAGGGACAGTCGAGCTCTGGAAACACCATATATTTT. This encodes CASSAKGQSSSGNTIYF.

The rearrangement links TRBV9 to TRBJ2-7; 9 bases map to TRBD1. This CDR3 spans 14 amino acids. Unmatched junction bases numbered 2, after V lost 2 bases and J lost 2 bases. Looked up from germline, CDR1 is SGDLS and CDR2 is YYNGEE. In DNA, the CDR3 is TGTGCCAGCAGCGTCCGGGACAGGGCCTACGAGCAGTACTTC. Residues: CASSVRDRAYEQYF.

The chain links TRBV28 to TRBJ1-1; D gene ambiguous. The CDR3 has 13 amino acids. The V gene lost 3 bases and the J gene lost 4 bases, with 9 bases spanning the gap. Germline V gene data show CDR1 as MDHEN and CDR2 as SYDVKM. CDR3 in DNA: TGTGCCAGCAGTTTTATTAGAGGCACTGAAGCTTTCTTT. Translating it yields CASSFIRGTEAFF.

The count of this clone is one. This sequence joins TRBV10-3 and TRBJ1-1, with TRBD1 as a possible D gene (6 bases). Per germline, CDR1 ENHRY and CDR2 SYGVKD. The CDR3 is made up of 14 amino acids. V lost 6 bases and J 0 bases, leaving 11 bases between the germline ends. The CDR3 nucleotides are TGTGCCATCAGGGACAGCACTTTGAACACTGAAGCTTTCTTT. This translates into CAIRDSTLNTEAFF.

This sequence joins TRBV6-5 and TRBJ2-7; no firm D call. This CDR3 is 13 amino acids long. CDR1 is MNHEY and CDR2 is SVGAGI in the germline V gene. V was trimmed by 5 bases and J by 2 bases, leaving 10 bases between them. The CDR3 DNA reads TGTGCCAGCAGTCGGTCCCTACCCTACGAGCAGTACTTC. Its translation: CASSRSLPYEQYF.

The V call is TRBV6-5, the J call TRBJ2-1; 11 positions match TRBD2. The ends lost 6 bases at V and 11 bases at J; junction bases unmatched: 6. The CDR3 has 13 residues. The germline V gene encodes CDR1 MNHEY and CDR2 SVGAGI. The CDR3: CASSLAGGSKQFF. The CDR3 DNA reads TGTGCCAGCAGCTTAGCGGGAGGGTCGAAGCAGTTCTTC.

V and J are TRBV4-1 and TRBJ2-5, with TRBD1 matching over 9 bases. The CDR3 has 15 residues. J lost 4 bases, V lost 4 bases, and 7 bases had no gene match. The germline gives CDR1 MGHRA, CDR2 YSYEKL. CDR3 DNA sequence: TGCGCCAGCAGCCTTTTGGACAGGGGAGGAGAGACCCAGTACTTC. The encoded protein is CASSLLDRGGETQYF.

The chain carries TRBV18 and TRBJ1-6, with D maybe TRBD1 (5 bases). The CDR3 is 13 amino acids. V was pared by 6 bases and J by 5 bases, with 8 bases between. Germline-derived CDR1 and CDR2 are KGHSH and LQKENI. CDR3 coding DNA: TGTGCCAGCTCTGCAGGGCATAATTCACCCCTCCACTTT. Translation gives CASSAGHNSPLHF.

The V call is TRBV15, the J call TRBJ2-7; 12 bases match TRBD2. This CDR3 has 15 residues. With V trimmed by 0 bases and J by 5 bases, 2 bases remained unmatched. Germline loops: CDR1 LNHNV, CDR2 YYDKDF (reference sequence). The CDR3: CATSRELAGGNEQYF. The CDR3 nucleotides read TGTGCCACCAGCAGAGAACTAGCGGGGGGAAACGAGCAGTACTTC.

This clone is a singleton in its sample. The chain is built from TRBV27 and TRBJ2-3; TRBD1 matches at 7 bases. V dropped 0 bases and J dropped 4; count of bases not matched to a gene: 4. The germline V gene has CDR1 MNHEY and CDR2 SMNVEV (reference sequence). This CDR3 is 15 amino acids long. This chain's CDR3 is CASSLSRGPSDTQYF. CDR3 in DNA: TGTGCCAGCAGTTTATCAAGGGGGCCTTCAGATACGCAGTATTTT.

The chain joins TRBV27 to TRBJ2-7; 8 nucleotides match TRBD1. The V segment lost 0 bases and the J segment 6 bases; nucleotides outside the gene matches: 10. Germline assignment: CDR1 MNHEY and CDR2 SMNVEV (reference sequence). The CDR3 has 16 residues. The CDR3 protein is CASSLSQGADGAEQYF. CDR3 DNA: TGTGCCAGCAGTTTATCGCAGGGGGCGGATGGCGCCGAGCAGTACTTC.

J is TRBJ2-7 and V is TRBV28, with TRBD2 matching over 7 bases. Trimming cost V 3 bases and J 2 bases; bases outside gene matches: 10. Germline V gene data show CDR1 as MDHEN and CDR2 as SYDVKM. This CDR3 is 16 amino acids long. The CDR3 is CASSFKWGGRAYEQYF. CDR3 DNA: TGTGCCAGCAGTTTTAAGTGGGGAGGGCGGGCCTACGAGCAGTACTTC.

This chain joins TRBV6-2 or TRBV6-3 and TRBJ2-2; the D is unclear. CDR3 size: 12 residues. Germline lookup yields CDR1 MNHEY and CDR2 SVGEGT. Deletions cut 2 bases from V and 6 bases from J, with 4 bases between. The DNA of the CDR3 is TGTGCCAGCAGTTACGGTGCCGGGGAGCTGTTTTTT. Translation gives CASSYGAGELFF.